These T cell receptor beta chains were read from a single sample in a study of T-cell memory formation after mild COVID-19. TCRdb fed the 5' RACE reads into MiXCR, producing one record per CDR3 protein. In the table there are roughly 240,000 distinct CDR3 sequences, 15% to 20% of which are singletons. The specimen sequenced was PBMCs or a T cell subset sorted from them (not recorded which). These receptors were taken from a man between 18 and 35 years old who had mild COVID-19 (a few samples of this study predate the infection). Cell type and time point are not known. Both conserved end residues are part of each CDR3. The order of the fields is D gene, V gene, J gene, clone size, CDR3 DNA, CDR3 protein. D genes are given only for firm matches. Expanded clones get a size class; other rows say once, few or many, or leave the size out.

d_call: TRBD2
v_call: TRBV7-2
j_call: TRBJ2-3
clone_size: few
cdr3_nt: TGTGCCAGCAGCTTTTTGGGGGGGAGGGATACGCAGTATTTT
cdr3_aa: CASSFLGGRDTQYF

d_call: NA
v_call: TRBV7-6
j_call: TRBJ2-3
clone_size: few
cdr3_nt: TGTGCCAGCAGCCTAGGGGCCCCCACAGATACGCAGTATTTT
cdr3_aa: CASSLGAPTDTQYF

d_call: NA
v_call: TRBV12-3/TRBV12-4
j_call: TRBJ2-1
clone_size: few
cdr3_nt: TGTGCCAGCAGTTTTGCAGGCGGTGAGCAGTTCTTC
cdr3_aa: CASSFAGGEQFF

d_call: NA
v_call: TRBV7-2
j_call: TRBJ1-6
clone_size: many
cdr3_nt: TGTGCCAGCAGCTTAGAAGGTCTAAGCTCACCCCTCCACTTT
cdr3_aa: CASSLEGLSSPLHF

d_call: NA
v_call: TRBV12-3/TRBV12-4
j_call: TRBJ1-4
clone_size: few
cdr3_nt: TGTGCCAGCAGGGCGAGAAAAAAACTGTTTTTT
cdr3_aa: CASRARKKLFF

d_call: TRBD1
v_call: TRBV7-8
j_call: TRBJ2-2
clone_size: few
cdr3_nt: TGTGCCAGCAGTGTGGACAGGGCCTTCACCGGGGAGCTGTTTTTT
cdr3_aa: CASSVDRAFTGELFF

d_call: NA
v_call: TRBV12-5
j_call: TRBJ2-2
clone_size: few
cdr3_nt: TGTGCTAGTGGTTATCAGGGGCACGGGGAGCTGTTTTTT
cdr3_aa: CASGYQGHGELFF

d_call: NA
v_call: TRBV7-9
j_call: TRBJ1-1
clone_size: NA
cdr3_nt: TGTGCCAGCAGCTTTTCCCCTGAAGCTTTCTTT
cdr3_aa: CASSFSPEAFF

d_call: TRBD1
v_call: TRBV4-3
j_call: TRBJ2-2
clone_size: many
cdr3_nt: TGCGCCAGCAGCCAACCGGGACAGGGATGGGCCGGGGAGCTGTTTTTT
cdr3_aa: CASSQPGQGWAGELFF

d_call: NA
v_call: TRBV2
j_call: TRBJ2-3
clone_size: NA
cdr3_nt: TGTGCCAGCAGTGAAAGCAGGGGAGGAGATACGCAGTATTTT
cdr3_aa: CASSESRGGDTQYF

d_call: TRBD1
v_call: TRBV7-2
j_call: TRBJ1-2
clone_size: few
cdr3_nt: TGTGCCAGCAGCCCTACGCTCCGGGACAGCCAAAGTTATGGCTACACCTTC
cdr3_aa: CASSPTLRDSQSYGYTF

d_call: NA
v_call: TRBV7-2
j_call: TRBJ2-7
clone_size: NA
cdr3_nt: TGTGCCAGCAGCCCGAGGTCGATCGAGCAGTACTTC
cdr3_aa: CASSPRSIEQYF

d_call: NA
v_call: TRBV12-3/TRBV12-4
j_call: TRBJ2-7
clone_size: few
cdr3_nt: TGTGCCAGCAGCTGGGACACCATCTACGAGCAGTACTTC
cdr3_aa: CASSWDTIYEQYF

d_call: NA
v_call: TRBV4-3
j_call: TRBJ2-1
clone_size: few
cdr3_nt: TGCGCCAGCAGCCCATGGGTAGGGAACTACAATGAGCAGTTCTTC
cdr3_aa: CASSPWVGNYNEQFF

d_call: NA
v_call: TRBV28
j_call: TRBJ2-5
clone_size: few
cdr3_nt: TGTGCCAGCAGCTCCGGTCAATCAGAGACCCAGTACTTC
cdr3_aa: CASSSGQSETQYF

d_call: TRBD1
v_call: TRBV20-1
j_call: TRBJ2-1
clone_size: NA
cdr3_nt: TGCAGTGCTAGGGCAAGGGGGCCTTACAATGAGCAGTTCTTC
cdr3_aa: CSARARGPYNEQFF

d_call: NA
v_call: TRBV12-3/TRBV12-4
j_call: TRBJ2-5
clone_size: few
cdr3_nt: TGTGCCAGCGGCCGGGACAACACCCAAGAGACCCAGTACTTC
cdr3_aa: CASGRDNTQETQYF

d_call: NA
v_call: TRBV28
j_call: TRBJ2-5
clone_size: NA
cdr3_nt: TGTGCCAGCAGTACCCCGCGCCTTAACCGCCAAGAGACCCAGTACTTC
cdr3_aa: CASSTPRLNRQETQYF

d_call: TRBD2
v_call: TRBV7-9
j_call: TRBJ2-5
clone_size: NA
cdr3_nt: TGTGCCAGCAGCCACAGGACTAGTTGGGGGGAGACCCAGTACTTC
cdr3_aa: CASSHRTSWGETQYF

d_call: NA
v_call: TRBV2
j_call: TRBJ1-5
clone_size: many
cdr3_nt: TGTGCCAGCAGCTTGAGCGGGGGAAATCAGCCCCAGCATTTT
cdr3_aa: CASSLSGGNQPQHF

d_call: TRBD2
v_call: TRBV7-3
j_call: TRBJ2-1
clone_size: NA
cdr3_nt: TGTGCCAGCACCACGGCTCTAGCGGGGGAGACCTACAATGAGCAGTTCTTC
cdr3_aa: CASTTALAGETYNEQFF

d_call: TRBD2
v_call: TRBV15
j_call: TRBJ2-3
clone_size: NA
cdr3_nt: TGTGCCACCAGCAGAGGTAGCGGGAGCACAGATACGCAGTATTTT
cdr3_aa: CATSRGSGSTDTQYF

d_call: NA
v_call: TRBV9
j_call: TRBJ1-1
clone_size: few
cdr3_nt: TGTGCCAGCAGCGTACAAGGGGTGACTGAAGCTTTCTTT
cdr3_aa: CASSVQGVTEAFF

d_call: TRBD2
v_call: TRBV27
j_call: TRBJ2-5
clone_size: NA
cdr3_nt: TGTGCCAGCAAGGGTAGCGGGGGGGCAGAAGAGACCCAGTACTTC
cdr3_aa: CASKGSGGAEETQYF

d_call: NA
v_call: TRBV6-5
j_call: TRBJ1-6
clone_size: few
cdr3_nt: TGTGCCAGCAGTTACAGGGGATATAATTCACCCCTCCACTTT
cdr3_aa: CASSYRGYNSPLHF

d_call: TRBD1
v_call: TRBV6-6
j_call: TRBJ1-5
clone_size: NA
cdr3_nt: TGTGCCAGCAGTGACAGGGGGCGGTTGTATAGCAATCAGCCCCAGCATTTT
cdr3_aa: CASSDRGRLYSNQPQHF

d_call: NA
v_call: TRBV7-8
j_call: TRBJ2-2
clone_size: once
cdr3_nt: TGTGCCAGCAGCTTTGTATTCACCGGGGAGCTGTTTTTT
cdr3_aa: CASSFVFTGELFF

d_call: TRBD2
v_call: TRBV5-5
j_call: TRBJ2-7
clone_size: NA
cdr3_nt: TGTGCCAGCAGCGACCTAGCGGGGGAAAGTTACGAGCAGTACTTC
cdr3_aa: CASSDLAGESYEQYF

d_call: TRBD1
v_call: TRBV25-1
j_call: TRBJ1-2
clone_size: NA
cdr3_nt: TGTGCCAGCAGTGAACCCCCGGGACAGGGCTCCAACTATGGCTACACCTTC
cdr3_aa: CASSEPPGQGSNYGYTF

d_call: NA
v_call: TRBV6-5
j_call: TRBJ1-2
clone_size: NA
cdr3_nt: TGTGCCAGCAGTCCTATCAGGGATTTCTATGGCTACACCTTC
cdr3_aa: CASSPIRDFYGYTF

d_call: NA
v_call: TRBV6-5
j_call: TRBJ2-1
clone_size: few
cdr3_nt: TGTGCCAGCAGGGCGGGGAGCTCCTACAATGAGCAGTTCTTC
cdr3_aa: CASRAGSSYNEQFF

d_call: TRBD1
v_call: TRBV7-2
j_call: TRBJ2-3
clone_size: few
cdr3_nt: TGTGCCAGCAGCTGGCCTACCGAGGGGGCAGGTCCTACCGATACGCAGTATTTT
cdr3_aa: CASSWPTEGAGPTDTQYF

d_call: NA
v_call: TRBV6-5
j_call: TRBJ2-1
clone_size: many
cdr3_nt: TGTGCCAGCAGTACCCAGTTCGGTAACAGGGTAAGGAGCACCTACAATGAGCAGTTCTTC
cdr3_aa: CASSTQFGNRVRSTYNEQFF

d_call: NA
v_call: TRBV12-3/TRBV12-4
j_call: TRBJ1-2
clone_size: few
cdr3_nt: TGTGCCAGCAGTTTAGCCACCGGGTCTGGCTACACCTTC
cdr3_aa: CASSLATGSGYTF

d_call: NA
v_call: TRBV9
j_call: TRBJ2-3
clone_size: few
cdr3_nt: TGTGCCAGCAGCCCCTTAGGGGGATCTAGCACAGATACGCAGTATTTT
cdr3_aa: CASSPLGGSSTDTQYF

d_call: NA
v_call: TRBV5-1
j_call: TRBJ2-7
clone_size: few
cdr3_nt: TGCGCCAGCAGCTTGCGGGCAGAGGATGGCGAGCAGTACTTC
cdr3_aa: CASSLRAEDGEQYF

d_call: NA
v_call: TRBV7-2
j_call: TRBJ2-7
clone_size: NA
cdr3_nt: TGTGCCAGCAGCGCGCCCAACTCCTACGAGCAGTACTTC
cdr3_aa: CASSAPNSYEQYF

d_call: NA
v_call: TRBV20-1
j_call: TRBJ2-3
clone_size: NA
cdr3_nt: TGCAGTGCTAGTTCAGGGGCCCCTCTCACAGATACGCAGTATTTT
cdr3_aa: CSASSGAPLTDTQYF

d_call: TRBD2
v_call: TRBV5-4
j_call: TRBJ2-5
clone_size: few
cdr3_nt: TGTGCCAGCAGCTTTGGGACTAGCGGGGCCCAAGAGACCCAGTACTTC
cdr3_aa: CASSFGTSGAQETQYF

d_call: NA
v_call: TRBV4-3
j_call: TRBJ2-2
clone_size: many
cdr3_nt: TGCGCCAGCAGCCAAGATTTTGCGAGTTCCCTGTTTTTT
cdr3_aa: CASSQDFASSLFF

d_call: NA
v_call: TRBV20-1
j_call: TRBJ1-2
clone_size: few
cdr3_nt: TGCAGTGCTAGAGATTCGACGGTCACCAGGGGCTATGGCTACACCTTC
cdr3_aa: CSARDSTVTRGYGYTF

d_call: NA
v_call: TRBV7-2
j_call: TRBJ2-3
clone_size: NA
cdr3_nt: TGTGCCAGCAGCCCCCTGGGGCTGGTGGATACGCAGTATTTT
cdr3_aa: CASSPLGLVDTQYF

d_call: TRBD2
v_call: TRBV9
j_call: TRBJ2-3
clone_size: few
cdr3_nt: TGTGCCAGCAGCCCAAGACTAGCCTTTACAGATACGCAGTATTTT
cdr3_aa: CASSPRLAFTDTQYF

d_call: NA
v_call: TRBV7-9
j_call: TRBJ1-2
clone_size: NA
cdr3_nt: TGTGCCAGCAGCTTGGTCGGGATCTATGGCTACACCTTC
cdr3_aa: CASSLVGIYGYTF

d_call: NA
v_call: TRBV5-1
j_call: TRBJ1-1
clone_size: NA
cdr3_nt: TGCGCCAGCAGCTCCCGGGCCGGAGACACTGAAGCTTTCTTT
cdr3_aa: CASSSRAGDTEAFF

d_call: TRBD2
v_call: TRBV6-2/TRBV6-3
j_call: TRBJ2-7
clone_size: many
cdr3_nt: TGTGCCAGCAGTTACTCGGTGACTAGCGGGGCTCGTTACGAGCAGTACTTC
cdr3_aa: CASSYSVTSGARYEQYF

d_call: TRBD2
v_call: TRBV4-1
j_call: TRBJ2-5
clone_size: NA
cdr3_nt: TGCGCCAGCAGCCAGCTAGCGGGGTACGAGACCCAGTACTTC
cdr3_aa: CASSQLAGYETQYF

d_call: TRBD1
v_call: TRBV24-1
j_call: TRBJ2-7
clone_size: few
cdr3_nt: TGTGCCACCAGTGATTTCGGACAGGTCCCCCACTCCTACGAGCAGTACTTC
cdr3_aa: CATSDFGQVPHSYEQYF

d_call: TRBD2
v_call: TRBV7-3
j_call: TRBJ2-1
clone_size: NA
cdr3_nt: TGTGCCAGCAGCTTGGTGGGGACTAGCGGGGAGAATGAGCAGTTCTTC
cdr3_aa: CASSLVGTSGENEQFF

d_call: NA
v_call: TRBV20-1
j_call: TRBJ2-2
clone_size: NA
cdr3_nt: TGCAGTGCTAGAGATCTGAACACCGGGGAGCTGTTTTTT
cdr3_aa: CSARDLNTGELFF

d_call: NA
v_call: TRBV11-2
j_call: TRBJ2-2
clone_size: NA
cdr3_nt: TGTGCCAGCAGCCTGGAGGGCCGGAACACCGGGGAGCTGTTTTTT
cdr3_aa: CASSLEGRNTGELFF

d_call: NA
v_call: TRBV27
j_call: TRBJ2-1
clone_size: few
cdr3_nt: TGTGCCAGCAGTTTCAGGGCCTACAATGAGCAGTTCTTC
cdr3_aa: CASSFRAYNEQFF